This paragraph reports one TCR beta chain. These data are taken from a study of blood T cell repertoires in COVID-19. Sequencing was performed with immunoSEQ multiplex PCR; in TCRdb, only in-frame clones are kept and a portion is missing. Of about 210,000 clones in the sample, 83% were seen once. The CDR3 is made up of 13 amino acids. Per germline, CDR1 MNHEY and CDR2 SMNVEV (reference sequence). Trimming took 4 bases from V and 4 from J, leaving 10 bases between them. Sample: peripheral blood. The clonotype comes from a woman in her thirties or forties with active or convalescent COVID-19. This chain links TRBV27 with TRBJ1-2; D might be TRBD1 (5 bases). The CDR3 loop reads CASSYGTSYGYTF. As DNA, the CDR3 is TGTGCCAGCAGTTACGGGACTTCCTATGGCTACACCTTC.